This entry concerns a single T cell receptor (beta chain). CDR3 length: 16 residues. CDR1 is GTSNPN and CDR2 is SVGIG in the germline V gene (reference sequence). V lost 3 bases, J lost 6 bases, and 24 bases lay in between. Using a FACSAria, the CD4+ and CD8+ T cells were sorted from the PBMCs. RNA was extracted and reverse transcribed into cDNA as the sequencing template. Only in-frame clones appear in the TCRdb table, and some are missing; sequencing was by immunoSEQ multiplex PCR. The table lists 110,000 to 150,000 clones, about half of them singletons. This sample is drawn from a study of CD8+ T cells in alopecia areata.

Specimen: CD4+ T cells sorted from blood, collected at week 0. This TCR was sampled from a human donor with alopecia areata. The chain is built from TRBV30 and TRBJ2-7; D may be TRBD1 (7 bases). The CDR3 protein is CAWRRDSPTGGLEQYF. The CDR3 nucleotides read TGTGCCTGGAGAAGGGACAGCCCCACCGGGGGTCTCGAGCAGTACTTC. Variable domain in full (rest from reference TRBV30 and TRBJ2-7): SQTIHQWPATLVQPVGSPLSLECTVEGTSNPNLYWYRQAAGRGLQLLFYSVGIGQISSEVPQNLSASRPQDRQFILSSKKLLLSDSGFYLCAWRRDSPTGGLEQYFGPGTRLTVT.